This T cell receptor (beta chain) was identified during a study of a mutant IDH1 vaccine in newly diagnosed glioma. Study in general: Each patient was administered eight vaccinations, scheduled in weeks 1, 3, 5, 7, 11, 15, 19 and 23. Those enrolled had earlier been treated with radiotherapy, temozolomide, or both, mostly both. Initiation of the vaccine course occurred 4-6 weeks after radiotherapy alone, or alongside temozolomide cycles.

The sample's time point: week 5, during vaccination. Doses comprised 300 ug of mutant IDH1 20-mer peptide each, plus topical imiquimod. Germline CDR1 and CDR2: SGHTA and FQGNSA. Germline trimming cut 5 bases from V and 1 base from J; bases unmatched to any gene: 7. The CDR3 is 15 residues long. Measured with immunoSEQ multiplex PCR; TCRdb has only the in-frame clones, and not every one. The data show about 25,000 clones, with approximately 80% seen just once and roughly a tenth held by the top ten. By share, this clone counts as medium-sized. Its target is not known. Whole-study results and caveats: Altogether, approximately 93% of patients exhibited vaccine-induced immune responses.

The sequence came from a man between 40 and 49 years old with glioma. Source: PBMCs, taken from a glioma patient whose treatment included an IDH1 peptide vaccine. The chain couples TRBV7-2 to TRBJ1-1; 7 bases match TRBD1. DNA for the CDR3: TGTGCCAGCAGCGCACGTGCAGGGGGGAACACTGAAGCTTTCTTT. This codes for CASSARAGGNTEAFF.